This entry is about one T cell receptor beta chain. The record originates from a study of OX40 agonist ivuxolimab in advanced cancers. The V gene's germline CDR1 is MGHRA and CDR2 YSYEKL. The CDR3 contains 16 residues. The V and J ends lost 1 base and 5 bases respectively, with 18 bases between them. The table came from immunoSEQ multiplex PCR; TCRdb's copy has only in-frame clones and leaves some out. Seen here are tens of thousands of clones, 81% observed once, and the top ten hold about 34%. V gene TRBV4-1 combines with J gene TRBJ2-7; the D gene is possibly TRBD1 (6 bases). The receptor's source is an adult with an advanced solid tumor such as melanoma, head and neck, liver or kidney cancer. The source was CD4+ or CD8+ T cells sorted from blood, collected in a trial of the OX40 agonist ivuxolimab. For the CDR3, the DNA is TGCGCCAGCAGCCAAGCTGAAGGGGGTAGAGTCGACGAGCAGTACTTC. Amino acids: CASSQAEGGRVDEQYF.